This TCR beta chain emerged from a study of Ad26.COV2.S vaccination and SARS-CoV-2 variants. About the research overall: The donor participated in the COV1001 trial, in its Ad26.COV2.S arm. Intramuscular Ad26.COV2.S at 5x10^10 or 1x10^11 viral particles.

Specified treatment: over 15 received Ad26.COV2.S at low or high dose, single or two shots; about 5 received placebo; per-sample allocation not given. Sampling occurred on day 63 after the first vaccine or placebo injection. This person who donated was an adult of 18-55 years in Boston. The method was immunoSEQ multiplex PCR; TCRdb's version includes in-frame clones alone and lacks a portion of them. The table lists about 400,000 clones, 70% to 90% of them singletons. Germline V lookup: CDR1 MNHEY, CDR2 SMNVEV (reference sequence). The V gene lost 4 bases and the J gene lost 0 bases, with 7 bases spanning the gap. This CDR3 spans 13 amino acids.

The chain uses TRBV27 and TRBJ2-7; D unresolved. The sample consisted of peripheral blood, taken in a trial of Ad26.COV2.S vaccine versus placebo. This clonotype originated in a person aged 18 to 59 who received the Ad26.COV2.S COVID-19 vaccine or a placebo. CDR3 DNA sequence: TGTGCCAGCAGTTCGGTCCCCTCCTACGAGCAGTACTTC. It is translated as CASSSVPSYEQYF.